This T cell receptor (beta chain) derives from a study of technical replicates of blood from several donors. V dropped 0 bases and J dropped 3 bases, with 9 bases sitting between them. The germline V gene has CDR1 MGHDK and CDR2 SYGVNS. The CDR3 has 14 amino acids. Profiled with immunoSEQ multiplex PCR; TCRdb holds only in-frame clones, not every one. The sample contains roughly 68,000 clones, almost 95% of which appear only once. The TCR was taken from a human donor in good health. This chain joins TRBV25-1 and TRBJ2-7, with D maybe TRBD1 (5 bases). Sequencing was carried out using T cells isolated from PBMCs. As DNA, the CDR3 is TGTGCCAGCAGTGAATATGGCAGGGACTACGAGCAGTACTTC. This codes for CASSEYGRDYEQYF.